This paragraph reports one T cell receptor (beta chain). This entry comes from a study of T cell changes during pregnancy in multiple sclerosis. Trimming removed 6 bases at V and 0 bases at J, with 9 bases between. The germline V gene encodes CDR1 SQVTM and CDR2 ANQGSEA. The CDR3 loop spans 13 amino acids. Only in-frame clones appear in the TCRdb table, and some are missing; sequencing was by immunoSEQ multiplex PCR. Among roughly 93,000 clones, around 92% were seen once, and the ten largest hold just over 2%. Sequencing used peripheral blood, obtained after pregnancy. The chain carries TRBV29-1 and TRBJ1-5, with D possibly being TRBD1 (5 bases). The source of this sequence is a female donor with multiple sclerosis, enrolled in a pregnancy study. The CDR3 DNA is TGCAGCGTCCAGACAGATAGCAATCAGCCCCAGCATTTT. This encodes CSVQTDSNQPQHF.